This TCR beta chain derives from a study of shared clonotypes between healthy human individuals. In germline, CDR1 is SNHLY, CDR2 FYNNEI. With 8 bases clipped from V and 4 bases from J, the junction kept 2 bases outside the gene matches. The CDR3 is 12 amino acids. Study observations and caveats: Larger richness was generally estimated for naive than memory subsets.

Concerning this clone: The antigen is unknown.

The table came from immunoSEQ multiplex PCR; TCRdb's copy has only in-frame clones and leaves some out. Of approximately 2.3 million clones detected, 90% to 95% appear once; the ten largest clones hold 0.39%. The V gene is TRBV2, the J gene TRBJ2-5; 9 bases agree with TRBD2. The origin of this receptor is a man aged 18 to 30 in good health. Some clones in this sample may be carry-over from other donors' samples. Sequencing input: naive CD4+ T cells from PBMCs. Specified subset: CD45RA+ positively selected. The CDR3 coding sequence is TGTGCCAGCCGGACTAGCGCAGAGACCCAGTACTTC. Protein sequence: CASRTSAETQYF.